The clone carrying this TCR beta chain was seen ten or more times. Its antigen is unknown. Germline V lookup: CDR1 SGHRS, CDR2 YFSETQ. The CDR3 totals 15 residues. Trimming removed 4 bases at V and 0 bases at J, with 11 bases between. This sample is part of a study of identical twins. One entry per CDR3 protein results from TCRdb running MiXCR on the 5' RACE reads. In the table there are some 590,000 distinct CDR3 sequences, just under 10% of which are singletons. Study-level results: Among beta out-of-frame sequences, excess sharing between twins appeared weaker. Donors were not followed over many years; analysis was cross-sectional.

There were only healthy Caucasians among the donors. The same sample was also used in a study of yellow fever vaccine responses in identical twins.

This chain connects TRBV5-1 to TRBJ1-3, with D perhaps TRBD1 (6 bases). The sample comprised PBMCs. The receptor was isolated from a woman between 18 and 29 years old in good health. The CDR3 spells CASSAGQSSGNTIYF. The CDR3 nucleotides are TGCGCCAGCAGCGCCGGACAGAGCTCTGGAAACACCATATATTTT.